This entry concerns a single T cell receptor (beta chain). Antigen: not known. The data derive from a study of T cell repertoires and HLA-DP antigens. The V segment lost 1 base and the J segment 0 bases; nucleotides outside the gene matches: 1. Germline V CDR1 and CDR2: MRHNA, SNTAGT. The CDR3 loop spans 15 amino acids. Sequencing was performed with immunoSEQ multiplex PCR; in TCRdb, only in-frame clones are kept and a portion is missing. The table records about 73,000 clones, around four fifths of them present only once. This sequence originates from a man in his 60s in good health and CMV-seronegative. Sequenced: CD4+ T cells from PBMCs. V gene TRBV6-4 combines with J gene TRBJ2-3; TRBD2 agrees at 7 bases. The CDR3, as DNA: TGTGCCAGCAGTGACTGGGGGGGAAGCACAGATACGCAGTATTTT. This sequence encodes CASSDWGGSTDTQYF.